This TCR beta chain was observed in a study of blood T cell repertoires in COVID-19. About the study: Nucleic acid was either cDNA or gDNA, and it came from T cells, B-cell-depleted T cells, or PBMCs.

CDR1 and CDR2 (germline): SGHRS, YFSETQ. The CDR3 sequence is 14 residues long. V shed 2 bases and J shed 3 bases, with 12 bases lying between them. Libraries were prepared by immunoSEQ multiplex PCR; TCRdb keeps only in-frame clonotypes and omits some of them. The data hold 150,000 to 200,000 clones, with over 75% observed a single time. The chain has TRBV5-1 and TRBJ2-7, with a tentative D call TRBD1 (6 bases). The receptor comes from a man in his 60s with active or convalescent COVID-19. The specimen sequenced was peripheral blood. The CDR3 is CASSFEGQSYEQYF. DNA for the CDR3: TGCGCCAGCAGCTTTGAAGGACAGAGCTACGAGCAGTACTTC.